The 6 T cell receptor beta chains in this list originate from one sample, sequenced in a study of tissue T cells after allogeneic stem cell transplantation. Produced via immunoSEQ multiplex PCR; TCRdb's table is partial and in-frame only. The sample holds nearly 50,000 clones, about 73% seen once. The sample was sorted cells pooled from one or two spleens. These receptors all come from a pool of C57BL/6 mice in good health.

A remark on this clone: The gene names given are mouse names. Coverage ceases 1 residue before the CDR3 finishes, and the germline J gene fills in the end. The genes are TRBV1 and TRBJ2-5; maybe TRBD1 (7 bases). V shed 4 bases and J shed 0 bases, with 14 bases lying between them. In germline, CDR1 is NSQYPW, CDR2 LRSPGD (reference sequence). The CDR3 is made up of 16 amino acids. The CDR3 loop reads CTCSGRRGLNQDTQYF. The sequenced CDR3 bases are TGCACCTGCAGTGGCCGGAGGGGGCTTAACCAAGACACCCAGTAC.

Note on this clone: Any gene name here is a mouse gene name. Other DNA sequences of this sample code for an identical CDR3. The part of the CDR3 DNA that was read is TGTGCCAGCAGCCAAGAATCGAACGAAAGATTATTT. Amino acid sequence: CASSQESNERLF. The entire CDR3 is CASSQESNERLFF. The chain carries TRBV2 and TRBJ1-4; the D is unclear. Sequencing ends 1 residue short of the CDR3 end; the germline J gene provides the rest. CDR1 and CDR2 from the germline V gene are LGHNA and YSYQKL. The ends were cut back, 0 bases at V and 5 bases at J, with 4 bases in the middle. CDR3 size: 13 residues. The full variable domain, its missing parts supplied by reference TRBV2 and TRBJ1-4, is DPKIIQKPKYLVAVTGSEKILICEQYLGHNAMYWYRQSAKKPLEFMFSYSYQKLMDNQTASSRFQPQSSKKNHLDLQITALKPDDSATYFCASSQESNERLFFGHGTKLSVL.

Comments on this clone: Gene names and germline refer to mouse. Read sequence stops 1 residue before the CDR3 end, and the germline J gene provides the missing end. The chain is built from TRBV12-1 and TRBJ2-1; 8 positions agree with TRBD2. The CDR3 is made up of 16 amino acids. Trimming at V came to 4 bases and at J to 4 bases, leaving 11 bases not matched to a gene. Germline V gene sequence: CDR1 SGHSN, CDR2 HYEKVE. The part of the CDR3 DNA that was read is TGTGCCAGCTCCCCCGGCTGGGGGGCGAATTATGCTGAGCAGTTC. This gives the protein CASSPGWGANYAEQF. The full CDR3 protein reads CASSPGWGANYAEQFF.

As for this clone: Genes and germline are mouse. The read terminates 1 residue before the CDR3 end, so the remaining end is supplied by the germline J gene. The chain combines TRBV19 with TRBJ2-1, with 7 bases fitting TRBD2. CDR3 length: 14 residues. V was pared by 0 bases and J by 5 bases, with 2 bases of the junction left unmatched. Germline-derived CDR1 and CDR2 are FNHDT and SITEND (reference sequence). The CDR3: CASSIGGGDAEQFF. CDR3 DNA (partial): TGTGCCAGCAGTATAGGGGGGGGAGATGCTGAGCAGTTC.

As concerns this clone: Genes and germline come from the mouse. The read ends 1 residue before the CDR3 terminus; that terminus is restored from the germline J gene. The V and J genes are TRBV13-2 and TRBJ2-3; the match to TRBD2 covers 10 bases. Germline loops: CDR1 NNHNN, CDR2 SYGAGS (reference sequence). CDR3 length: 16 amino acids. Trimming removed 2 bases from V and 0 bases from J; junction bases left unmatched: 3. The chain's CDR3 is CASGEPGGASAETLYF. Partial CDR3 DNA: TGTGCCAGCGGTGAGCCTGGGGGGGCTAGTGCAGAAACGCTGTAT.

For this clone: Genes here carry mouse names. The read ends 1 residue shy of where the CDR3 ends; the end is completed using the germline J gene. This chain links TRBV23 with TRBJ2-3; TRBD2 is taken as the D call from the table, unchecked against the DNA. The CDR3 extends over 16 amino acids. CDR1 is KGHTA, CDR2 FQNQQP, per germline. This chain's CDR3 is CSSSRGLGGGAETLYF. The DNA read from the CDR3 is TGCTCCAGCAGTCGGGGACTGGGAGGGGGTGCAGAAACGCTGTAT.